The 32 T cell receptor beta chains reported below all come from one sample, sequenced in a study of blood T cell repertoires in COVID-19. Using immunoSEQ multiplex PCR, the repertoire was profiled, and TCRdb retains in-frame clones only, with some absent. The repertoire holds 20,000 to 25,000 clones, with about nine tenths as singletons. Sequencing used peripheral blood. These receptors all stem from a human donor with active COVID-19. The donor label of this sample is uncertain.

As regards this clone: An end of the junction does not agree with germline; a read error may underlie this. The chain carries TRBV20-1 and TRBJ1-1; perhaps TRBD1 as D (5 bases). This CDR3 comprises 11 residues. The germline V gene encodes CDR1 DFQATT and CDR2 SNEGSKA (reference sequence). This CDR3 reads CSARDRSIGHF. In nucleotides, the CDR3 is TGCAGTGCTAGAGACCGTTCCATTGGACACTTT.

The chain links TRBV9 to TRBJ2-2; 8 positions match TRBD2. In germline, CDR1 is SGDLS, CDR2 YYNGEE. CDR3 length: 16 residues. Losses at the gene ends were 0 bases for V and 1 base for J; bases not matched to a gene: 2. The CDR3 spells CASSVGLAMNTGELFF. In nucleotides, the CDR3 is TGTGCCAGCAGCGTAGGACTAGCGATGAACACCGGGGAGCTGTTTTTT.

The V and J genes are TRBV7-3 and TRBJ2-1, with 9 bases that match TRBD2. This CDR3 has 14 residues. V lost 7 bases to trimming and J lost 6 bases; unmatched junction nucleotides: 7. CDR1 is SGHTA and CDR2 is FQGTGA in the germline V gene. The CDR3 reads CASKRSSGANEQFF. As DNA, the CDR3 is TGTGCCAGCAAGCGGTCTAGCGGGGCCAATGAGCAGTTCTTC.

This chain joins TRBV2 and TRBJ2-1; 9 positions match TRBD1. Germline lookup yields CDR1 SNHLY and CDR2 FYNNEI. Trimming removed 6 bases from V and 4 bases from J; junction bases left unmatched: 19. The CDR3 runs to 19 residues. CDR3 in DNA: TGTGCCAGCAGGCGGGACAGGGCTGCGGTGCGGGGTAGGTACAATGAGCAGTTCTTC. This codes for CASRRDRAAVRGRYNEQFF.

This clone was seen a handful of times. This chain connects TRBV3-1 (or the pseudogene TRBV3-2) to TRBJ1-5; 9 bases agree with TRBD1. Germline trimming cut 4 bases from V and 7 bases from J; bases unmatched to any gene: 2. The CDR3 spans 13 residues. The germline V gene has CDR1 LGHDT and CDR2 YNNKEL (reference sequence). CDR3 nucleotide sequence: TGTGCCAGCAGCCTAACAGGGGGCCAGCCCCAGCATTTT. Translating gives CASSLTGGQPQHF.

A single count supports this clone. In nucleotides, the CDR3 is TGTGCCTACTCGACTGTTCAAAACTATGGCTACACCTTC. It is translated as CAYSTVQNYGYTF. V gene TRBV30 combines with J gene TRBJ1-2; D ambiguous. The germline V gene encodes CDR1 GTSNPN and CDR2 SVGIG (reference sequence). V lost 7 bases and J 2 bases, leaving 14 bases between the germline ends. There are 13 residues in the CDR3.

This chain links TRBV4-2 with TRBJ2-1; 8 positions agree with TRBD1. Germline lookup yields CDR1 LGHNA and CDR2 YNFKEQ. Trimming cost V 0 bases and J 10 bases; bases outside gene matches: 8. The CDR3 sequence is 15 residues long. CDR3 region: CASSQDVQGVTEQFF. The CDR3 DNA follows: TGTGCCAGCAGCCAAGATGTACAGGGGGTAACCGAGCAGTTCTTC.

The CDR3 coding sequence is TGCGCCAGCAGTGAGGGCATCACAGATACGCAGTATTTT. It is translated as CASSEGITDTQYF. V and J are TRBV10-1 and TRBJ2-3; D not resolved. The CDR3 contains 13 residues. V gave up 2 bases and J gave up 2 bases, with 5 bases separating them. Germline CDR1 is WNHNN and CDR2 is SYGVQD (reference sequence).

The V gene is TRBV6-6, the J gene TRBJ1-5, with TRBD1 matching 8 bases. The CDR3 is 14 amino acids. Germline V gene sequence: CDR1 MNHNY, CDR2 SVGAGI (reference sequence). After removal of 6 bases from V and 4 bases from J, the junction contained 5 bases not matched to a gene. CDR3 loop: CASSDRGGNQPQHF. The CDR3 DNA sequence: TGTGCCAGCAGCGACAGGGGCGGTAATCAGCCCCAGCATTTT.

This clone appeared once. The rearrangement uses TRBV7-2 and TRBJ2-7, with 10 bases lining up with TRBD2. J lost 1 base, V lost 5 bases, and 2 bases had no gene match. The CDR3 runs to 14 residues. The germline V gene encodes CDR1 SGHTA and CDR2 FQGNSA. The chain's CDR3 is CASSRTSGSYEQYF. CDR3 coding DNA: TGTGCCAGCAGCCGGACTAGCGGATCCTACGAGCAGTACTTC.

J is TRBJ2-7 and V is TRBV30; 8 bases map to TRBD1. V lost 5 bases to trimming and J lost 4 bases; unmatched junction nucleotides: 10. The CDR3 is 14 residues long. CDR1 is GTSNPN, CDR2 SVGIG, per germline (reference sequence). The CDR3 region is CAWSTGEEVYEQYF. The CDR3 DNA follows: TGTGCCTGGTCGACAGGGGAAGAGGTTTACGAGCAGTACTTC. Based on the CDR3 plus reference TRBV30 and TRBJ2-7, the full variable domain is SQTIHQWPATLVQPVGSPLSLECTVEGTSNPNLYWYRQAAGRGLQLLFYSVGIGQISSEVPQNLSASRPQDRQFILSSKKLLLSDSGFYLCAWSTGEEVYEQYFGPGTRLTVT.

The chain couples TRBV15 to TRBJ1-2; D remains ambiguous. CDR3 size: 13 residues. Trimming cost V 0 bases and J 5 bases, with 7 bases left between them. Germline assignment: CDR1 LNHNV and CDR2 YYDKDF (reference sequence). CDR3 residues: CATSRDMAYGYTF. The DNA of the CDR3 is TGTGCCACCAGCAGAGATATGGCTTATGGCTACACCTTC. Drawing the rest from reference TRBV15 and TRBJ1-2, the complete variable domain is DAMVIQNPRYQVTQFGKPVTLSCSQTLNHNVMYWYQQKSSQAPKLLFHYYDKDFNNEADTPDNFQSRRPNTSFCFLDIRSPGLGDTAMYLCATSRDMAYGYTFGSGTRLTVV.

The chain combines TRBV7-8 with TRBJ2-3; 8 nucleotides line up with TRBD2. The germline gives CDR1 SGHVS, CDR2 FQNEAQ. The CDR3 runs 12 residues. V was clipped by 1 base and J by 11 bases; unmatched bases: 2. The CDR3 spells CASSLEAGGQYF. The CDR3 DNA follows: TGTGCCAGCAGCTTAGAGGCGGGGGGGCAGTATTTT.

The V call is TRBV12-3 or TRBV12-4, the J call TRBJ2-5; possibly TRBD1 for D (6 bases). The CDR3 has 13 amino acids. Trimming stripped 2 bases from V and 3 bases from J, with 7 bases between. The CDR3 protein is CASSLPGEETQYF. The CDR3 nucleotides are TGTGCCAGCAGTTTACCAGGGGAAGAGACCCAGTACTTC.

This sequence joins TRBV6-5 and TRBJ1-5; 7 bases fit TRBD1. J was trimmed by 5 bases and V by 6 bases; bases with no gene match: 4. The CDR3 has 13 residues. CDR1 and CDR2 from the germline V gene are MNHEY and SVGAGI. The CDR3 DNA is TGTGCCAGCAGGTCAGACAGGGATCAGCCCCAGCATTTT. Translated: CASRSDRDQPQHF.

This clone was seen just once. This chain links TRBV6-5 with TRBJ1-3; D is undetermined. The germline V gene encodes CDR1 MNHEY and CDR2 SVGAGI. Between the trimmed V and J ends, which lost 4 bases and 0 bases, there was a span of 13 bases. CDR3 length: 16 residues. The CDR3 bases are TGTGCCAGCAGTTCCGTGGGCCTTATCTCTGGAAACACCATATATTTT. This sequence encodes CASSSVGLISGNTIYF.

This chain joins TRBV11-2 and TRBJ2-4; D gene ambiguous. Germline CDR1 is SGHAT and CDR2 is FQNNGV. Deletions cut 1 base from V and 5 bases from J, with 9 bases between. The CDR3 totals 14 residues. The CDR3 DNA follows: TGTGCCAGCAGCTTAGGTAGCTCCCAAAACATTCAGTACTTC. Its protein is CASSLGSSQNIQYF.

The chain is built from TRBV4-2 and TRBJ2-7; no reliable D call. This CDR3 spans 17 amino acids. The germline gives CDR1 LGHNA, CDR2 YNFKEQ. Trimming cost V 0 bases and J 0 bases, with 15 bases left between them. CDR3 in amino acids: CASSQESGQPYSYEQYF. For the CDR3, the DNA is TGTGCCAGCAGCCAAGAATCAGGCCAGCCATACTCCTACGAGCAGTACTTC.

This sequence joins TRBV9 and TRBJ2-5; D may be TRBD2 (5 bases). Per the germline V gene, CDR1 is SGDLS and CDR2 is YYNGEE. Trimming shortened V by 0 bases and J by 4 bases, and 13 bases separated the two germline ends. CDR3 length: 15 amino acids. The CDR3 protein is CASSVVPFGGETQYF. DNA for the CDR3: TGTGCCAGCAGCGTAGTTCCTTTTGGAGGAGAGACCCAGTACTTC.

The V and J genes are TRBV27 and TRBJ2-7; 10 nucleotides line up with TRBD1. The CDR3 covers 14 residues. V dropped 5 bases and J dropped 5; count of bases not matched to a gene: 6. Germline lookup yields CDR1 MNHEY and CDR2 SMNVEV (reference sequence). For the CDR3, the DNA is TGTGCCAGCAGTACGGGACAGGGGTACCACGAGCAGTACTTC. Protein sequence: CASSTGQGYHEQYF.

The J gene is TRBJ1-3, the V gene TRBV6-6, with 8 bases lining up with TRBD1. Trimming at V came to 2 bases and at J to 4 bases, leaving 4 bases not matched to a gene. The CDR3 is 15 residues long. CDR1 and CDR2 (germline): MNHNY, SVGAGI (reference sequence). CDR3 DNA: TGTGCCAGCAGTTACGGCAGGGGGCTCGGAAACACCATATATTTT. The encoded protein is CASSYGRGLGNTIYF.

The chain combines TRBV25-1 with TRBJ1-3; tentatively, D is TRBD1 (5 bases). V lost 5 bases, J lost 0 bases, and 11 bases lay in between. The CDR3 runs 15 residues. Germline values: CDR1 MGHDK, CDR2 SYGVNS. The CDR3 protein is CASSSAGGSGNTIYF. CDR3 coding DNA: TGTGCCAGCAGTTCGGCGGGGGGCTCTGGAAACACCATATATTTT.

The chain has TRBV9 and TRBJ2-7, with 8 bases identical to TRBD2. Looked up from germline, CDR1 is SGDLS and CDR2 is YYNGEE. V trimming: 3 bases; J trimming: 4 bases; junction bases outside the gene matches: 6. The CDR3 extends over 14 amino acids. CDR3 DNA: TGTGCCAGCAGCGATAGCGGGGCTCCTTACGAGCAGTACTTC. It codes for CASSDSGAPYEQYF.

The chain carries TRBV30 and TRBJ2-5, with D maybe TRBD1 (5 bases). With 4 bases removed from V and 1 base from J, the gap between germline ends came to 7 bases. Germline CDR1 reads GTSNPN; CDR2 reads SVGIG (reference sequence). This CDR3 is 12 amino acids long. This CDR3 is CAWTGLQETQYF. CDR3 nucleotide sequence: TGTGCCTGGACAGGGCTCCAAGAGACCCAGTACTTC.

This chain links TRBV18 with TRBJ2-5; 9 bases are a match to TRBD1. The CDR3 totals 16 residues. Germline CDR1 is KGHSH and CDR2 is LQKENI. V gave up 3 bases and J gave up 5 bases; unmatched junction bases: 10. The CDR3 DNA sequence: TGTGCCAGCTCACCGGGACAGGGTGGGCTCCGGGAGACCCAGTACTTC. Translating gives CASSPGQGGLRETQYF.

The chain is built from TRBV28 and TRBJ2-1, with TRBD2 matching 15 bases. V lost 5 bases to trimming and J lost 10 bases; unmatched junction nucleotides: 6. Germline CDR1 and CDR2: MDHEN and SYDVKM. This CDR3 spans 15 amino acids. The CDR3 DNA reads as TGTGCCAGCAGTACGGGACTAGCGGGAGGAAGGGAGCAGTTCTTC. It specifies CASSTGLAGGREQFF.

This chain uses TRBV10-1 with TRBJ2-1; D gene unclear. Germline lookup yields CDR1 WNHNN and CDR2 SYGVQD (reference sequence). This CDR3 comprises 15 residues. V was pared by 2 bases and J by 0 bases, with 8 bases between. This CDR3 reads CASSELSSSYNEQFF. CDR3 bases: TGCGCCAGCAGTGAGCTGAGTAGCTCCTACAATGAGCAGTTCTTC.

The chain carries TRBV7-3 and TRBJ2-1; the match to TRBD2 covers 7 bases. Germline CDR1 is SGHTA and CDR2 is FQGTGA. The CDR3 consists of 14 residues. V lost 1 base and J lost 6; bases outside the gene matches: 3. The CDR3 DNA follows: TGTGCCAGCAGCTTAAGACTAGCTTCCAATGAGCAGTTCTTC. It codes for CASSLRLASNEQFF.

V and J are TRBV7-3 and TRBJ2-1; 13 bases line up with TRBD2. Germline V gene data show CDR1 as SGHTA and CDR2 as FQGTGA. The CDR3 has 17 residues. V dropped 2 bases and J dropped 7; count of bases not matched to a gene: 8. This chain's CDR3 is CASSLSGLAGAENEQFF. The CDR3 nucleotides read TGTGCCAGCAGCTTATCAGGACTAGCGGGAGCTGAAAATGAGCAGTTCTTC.

CDR3 coding DNA: TGTGCCAGCAGCCACATAACAGGGGGCGGCTACACCTTC. Protein product: CASSHITGGGYTF. The chain has TRBV3-1 (or the pseudogene TRBV3-2) and TRBJ1-2, with 9 bases matching TRBD1. This CDR3 comprises 13 residues. Germline V gene sequence: CDR1 LGHDT, CDR2 YNNKEL (reference sequence). V lost 3 bases, J lost 8 bases, and 4 bases stayed unmatched.

This rearrangement joins TRBV6-5 to TRBJ1-2; 8 positions match TRBD1. V dropped 0 bases and J dropped 2; count of bases not matched to a gene: 2. In germline, CDR1 is MNHEY, CDR2 SVGAGI. The CDR3 consists of 15 residues. CDR3 nucleotides: TGTGCCAGCAGTTACTCAACAGGGGGGAACTATGGCTACACCTTC. Protein sequence: CASSYSTGGNYGYTF.

The chain is built from TRBV11-3 and TRBJ2-1; unclear D gene. CDR3 length: 13 amino acids. The germline gives CDR1 SGHNT, CDR2 YENEEA. The V end was cut by 0 bases, the J end by 8 bases, with 8 bases between. The CDR3 DNA reads TGTGCCAGCAGCTTAGATCCCCCTGATGAGCAGTTCTTC. It codes for CASSLDPPDEQFF.